This T cell receptor (beta chain) was profiled in a study of cytomegalovirus exposure and HLA in healthy donors. General study findings and limits: What TCR beta sequences reportedly achieved was accurate prediction of HLA-A and HLA-B alleles in most subjects. Serostatus for CMV was the only available immune exposure information. Later analysis associated a missense DCLRE1C variant with TCR beta V- and J-gene trimming. Among the CMV-associated chains, a few were confirmed in vitro as specific for CMV antigens.

V lost 4 bases and J lost 2, with 9 bases in between. From germline, CDR1 is SQVTM and CDR2 ANQGSEA. The CDR3 is 12 amino acids. This PCR relied on a set of 60 Vbeta primers and 13 Jbeta primers. The assay was immunoSEQ multiplex PCR, and TCRdb's table has in-frame clones only and misses some. The sample records roughly 160,000 clones, approximately 76% being singletons. As for this clone: Its antigen is unidentified.

The V and J genes are TRBV29-1 and TRBJ2-7; no clear D gene. This TCR was recovered from a man between 60 and 75 years old in good health and CMV-seronegative. The sequenced material came from PBMCs. The CDR3 region is CSVGGRTYEQYF. CDR3 nucleotide sequence: TGCAGCGTTGGAGGCCGCACCTACGAGCAGTACTTC.